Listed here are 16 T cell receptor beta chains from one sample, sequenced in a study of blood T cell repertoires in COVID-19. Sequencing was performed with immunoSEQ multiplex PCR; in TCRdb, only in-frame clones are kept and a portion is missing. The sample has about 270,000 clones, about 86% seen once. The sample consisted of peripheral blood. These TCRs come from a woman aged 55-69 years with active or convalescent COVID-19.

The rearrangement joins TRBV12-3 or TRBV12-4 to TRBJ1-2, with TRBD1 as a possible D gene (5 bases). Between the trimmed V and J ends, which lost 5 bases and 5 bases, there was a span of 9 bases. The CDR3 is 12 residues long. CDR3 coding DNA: TGTGCCAGCAGTCAACAGGATTATGGCTACACCTTC. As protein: CASSQQDYGYTF.

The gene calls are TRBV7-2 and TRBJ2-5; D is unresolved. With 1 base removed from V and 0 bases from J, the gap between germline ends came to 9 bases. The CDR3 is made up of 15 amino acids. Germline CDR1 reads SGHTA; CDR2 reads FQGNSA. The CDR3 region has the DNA TGTGCCAGCAGCTTAGACTTTTGGTACCAAGAGACCCAGTACTTC. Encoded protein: CASSLDFWYQETQYF. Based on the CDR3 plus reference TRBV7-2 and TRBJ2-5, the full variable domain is GAGVSQSPSNKVTEKGKDVELRCDPISGHTALYWYRQSLGQGLEFLIYFQGNSAPDKSGLPSDRFSAERTGGSVSTLTIQRTQQEDSAVYLCASSLDFWYQETQYFGPGTRLLVL.

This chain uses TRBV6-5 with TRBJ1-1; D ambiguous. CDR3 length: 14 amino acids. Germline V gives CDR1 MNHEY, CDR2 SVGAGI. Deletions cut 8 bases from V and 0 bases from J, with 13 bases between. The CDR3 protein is CASGLQPLNTEAFF. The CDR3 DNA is TGTGCCAGCGGTCTACAGCCTTTGAACACTGAAGCTTTCTTT.

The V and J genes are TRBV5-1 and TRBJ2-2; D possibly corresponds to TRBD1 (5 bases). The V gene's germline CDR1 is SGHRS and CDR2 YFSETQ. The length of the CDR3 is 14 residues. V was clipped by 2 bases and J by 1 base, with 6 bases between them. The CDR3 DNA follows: TGCGCCAGCAGCTTCGACAGGAACACCGGGGAGCTGTTTTTT. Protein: CASSFDRNTGELFF.

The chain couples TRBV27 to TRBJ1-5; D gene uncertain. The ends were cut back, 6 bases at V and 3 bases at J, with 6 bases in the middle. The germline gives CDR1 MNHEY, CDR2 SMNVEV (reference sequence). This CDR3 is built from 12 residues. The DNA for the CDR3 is TGTGCCAGCAGCCCTCCCAATCAGCCCCAGCATTTT. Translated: CASSPPNQPQHF.

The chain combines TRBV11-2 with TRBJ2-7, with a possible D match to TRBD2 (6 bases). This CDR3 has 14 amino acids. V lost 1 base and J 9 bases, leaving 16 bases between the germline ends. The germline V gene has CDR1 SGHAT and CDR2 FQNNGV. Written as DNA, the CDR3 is TGTGCCAGCAGCTTAGCCAGGTTGACTAGTAGGCAGTACTTC. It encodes CASSLARLTSRQYF. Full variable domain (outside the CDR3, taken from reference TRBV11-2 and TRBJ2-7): EAGVAQSPRYKIIEKRQSVAFWCNPISGHATLYWYQQILGQGPKLLIQFQNNGVVDDSQLPKDRFSAERLKGVDSTLKIQPAKLEDSAVYLCASSLARLTSRQYFGPGTRLTVT.

CDR3 nucleotides: TGTGCCAGCAGCTTGGTCAGTTCCAACACCGGGGAGCTGTTTTTT. This sequence encodes CASSLVSSNTGELFF. The rearrangement uses TRBV5-6 and TRBJ2-2; no reliable D call. V was cut by 0 bases and J by 2 bases, with 8 bases left in between. The CDR3 is 15 amino acids. CDR1 and CDR2 (germline): SGHDT, YYEEEE.

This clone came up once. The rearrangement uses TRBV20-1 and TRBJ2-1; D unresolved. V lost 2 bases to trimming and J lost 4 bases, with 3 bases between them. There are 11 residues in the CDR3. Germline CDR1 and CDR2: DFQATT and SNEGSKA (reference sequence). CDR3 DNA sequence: TGCAGTGCTAGACGTTACAATGAGCAGTTCTTC. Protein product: CSARRYNEQFF.

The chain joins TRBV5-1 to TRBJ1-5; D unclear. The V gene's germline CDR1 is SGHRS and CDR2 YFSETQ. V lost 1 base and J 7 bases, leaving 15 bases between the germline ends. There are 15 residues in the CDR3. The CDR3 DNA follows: TGCGCCAGCAGCTTGCATGCGGGATCCGGACAGCCCCAGCATTTT. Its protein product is CASSLHAGSGQPQHF. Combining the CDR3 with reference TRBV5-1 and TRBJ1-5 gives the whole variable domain KAGVTQTPRYLIKTRGQQVTLSCSPISGHRSVSWYQQTPGQGLQFLFEYFSETQRNKGNFPGRFSGRQFSNSRSEMNVSTLELGDSALYLCASSLHAGSGQPQHFGDGTRLSIL.

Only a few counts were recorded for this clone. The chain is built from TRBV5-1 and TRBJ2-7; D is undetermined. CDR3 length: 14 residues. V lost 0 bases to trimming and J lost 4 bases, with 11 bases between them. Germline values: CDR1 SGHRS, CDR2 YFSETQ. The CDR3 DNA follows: TGCGCCAGCAGCTTGGACGACATCTTTTACGAGCAGTACTTC. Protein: CASSLDDIFYEQYF.

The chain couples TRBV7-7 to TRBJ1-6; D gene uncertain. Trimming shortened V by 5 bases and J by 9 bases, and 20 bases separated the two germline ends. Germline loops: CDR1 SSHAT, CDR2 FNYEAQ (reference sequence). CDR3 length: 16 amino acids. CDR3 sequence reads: CASSRWNRTGISPLHF. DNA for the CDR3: TGTGCCAGCAGCCGATGGAATCGCACGGGGATTTCACCCCTCCACTTT.

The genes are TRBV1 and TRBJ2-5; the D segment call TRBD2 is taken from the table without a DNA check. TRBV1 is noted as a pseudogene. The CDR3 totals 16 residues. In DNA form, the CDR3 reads TGCACCAGCAGCCCGGGACTAGCGGGGGTACCACGGACCCAGTACTTC. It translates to CTSSPGLAGVPRTQYF.

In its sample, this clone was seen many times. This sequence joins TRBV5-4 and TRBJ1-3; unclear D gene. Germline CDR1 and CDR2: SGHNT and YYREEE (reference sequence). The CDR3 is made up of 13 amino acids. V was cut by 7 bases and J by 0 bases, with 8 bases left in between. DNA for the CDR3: TGTGCCAGCGCCGCCGGCTCTGGAAACACCATATATTTT. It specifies CASAAGSGNTIYF. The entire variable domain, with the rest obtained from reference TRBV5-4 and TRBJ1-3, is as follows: ETGVTQSPTHLIKTRGQQVTLRCSSQSGHNTVSWYQQALGQGPQFIFQYYREEENGRGNFPPRFSGLQFPNYSSELNVNALELDDSALYLCASAAGSGNTIYFGEGSWLTVV.

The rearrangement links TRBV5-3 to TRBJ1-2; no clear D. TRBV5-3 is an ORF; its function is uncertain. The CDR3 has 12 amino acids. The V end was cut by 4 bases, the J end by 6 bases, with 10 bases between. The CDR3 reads CARSGERDGYTF. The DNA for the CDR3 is TGTGCCAGAAGCGGGGAGAGGGATGGCTACACCTTC.

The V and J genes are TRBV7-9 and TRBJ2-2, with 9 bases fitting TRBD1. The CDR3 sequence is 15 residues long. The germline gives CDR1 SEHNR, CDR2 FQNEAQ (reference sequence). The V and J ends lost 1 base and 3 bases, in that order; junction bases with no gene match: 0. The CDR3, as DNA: TGTGCCAGCAGCTTAGGGGACAGGGACACCGGGGAGCTGTTTTTT. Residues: CASSLGDRDTGELFF.

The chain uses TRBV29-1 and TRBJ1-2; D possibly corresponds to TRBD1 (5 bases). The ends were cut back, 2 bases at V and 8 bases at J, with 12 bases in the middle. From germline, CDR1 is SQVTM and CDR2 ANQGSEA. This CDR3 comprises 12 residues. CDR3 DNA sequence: TGCAGCGTTGAAACCCCCGGGGGGGGCTACACCTTC. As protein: CSVETPGGGYTF.